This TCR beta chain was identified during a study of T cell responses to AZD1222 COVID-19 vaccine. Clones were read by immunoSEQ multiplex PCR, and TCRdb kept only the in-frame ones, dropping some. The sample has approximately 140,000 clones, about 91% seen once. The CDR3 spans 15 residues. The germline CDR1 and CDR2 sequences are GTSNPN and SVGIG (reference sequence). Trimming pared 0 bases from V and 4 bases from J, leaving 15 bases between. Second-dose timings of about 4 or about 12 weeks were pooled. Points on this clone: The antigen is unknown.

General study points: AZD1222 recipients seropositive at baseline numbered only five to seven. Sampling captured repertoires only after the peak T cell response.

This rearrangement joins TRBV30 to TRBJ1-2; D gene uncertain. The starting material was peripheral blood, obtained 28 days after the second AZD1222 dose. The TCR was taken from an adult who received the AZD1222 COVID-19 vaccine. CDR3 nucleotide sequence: TGTGCCTGGAGTGTTGGAGGGTGGACCATCTATGGCTACACCTTC. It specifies CAWSVGGWTIYGYTF.